A selection of T cell receptor beta chains follows, all from one sample in a study of shared clonotypes between healthy human individuals. Measured with immunoSEQ multiplex PCR; TCRdb has only the in-frame clones, and not every one. The sample has roughly 2 million clones; approximately 96% are singletons. Sequenced input: naive CD4+ T cells sorted from blood. Receptors originate from a man aged 18 to 29 in good health. Both conserved end residues are part of each CDR3. D genes are given only for firm matches. The size field is filled for only some rows; it gives once, few, many or a size class.

length	V	size	J	D	DNA	CDR3
14	TRBV5-1	NA	TRBJ1-2	NA	TGCGCCAGCAGCTTGGTGGACGGACTTTATGGCTACACCTTC	CASSLVDGLYGYTF
14	TRBV7-9	NA	TRBJ1-5	TRBD1	TGTGCCAGCAGCTCGGGACAGCTAAATCAGCCCCAGCATTTT	CASSSGQLNQPQHF
14	TRBV5-4	once	TRBJ2-3	TRBD2	TGTGCCAGCAGCCCTAGCGGCCGCACAGATACGCAGTATTTT	CASSPSGRTDTQYF
15	TRBV15	NA	TRBJ1-4	TRBD1	TGTGCCACCAGCAGAGCAAGGGACAGTAGGGAAAAACTGTTTTTT	CATSRARDSREKLFF
14	TRBV19	NA	TRBJ1-3	NA	TGTGCCAGTAGCCCCAGGGGTTATGGAAACACCATATATTTT	CASSPRGYGNTIYF
14	TRBV25-1	NA	TRBJ2-3	NA	TGTGCCAGCACCTCCGGGGGGCCCCACCATACGCAGTATTTT	CASTSGGPHHTQYF
15	TRBV5-1	NA	TRBJ2-2	NA	TGCGCCAGCAGCTTGGACGGACGCGACACCGGGGAGCTGTTTTTT	CASSLDGRDTGELFF
15	TRBV4-2	NA	TRBJ2-7	TRBD2	TGTGCCAGCAGCCACCCCACTAGCGGAGACTACGAGCAGTACTTC	CASSHPTSGDYEQYF
12	TRBV6-5	NA	TRBJ2-1	NA	TGTGCCAGCAGTTACGCGGGAAATGAGCAGTTCTTC	CASSYAGNEQFF
15	TRBV12-2	NA	TRBJ1-1	NA	TGTGCAAGTCGCTCGGGGACAGGTGAGAACACTGAAGCTTTCTTT	CASRSGTGENTEAFF
15	TRBV11-3	NA	TRBJ1-2	TRBD1	TGTGCCAGCAGCTCCAGCGACAGGGCTTACTATGGCCACACCTTC	CASSSSDRAYYGHTF
14	TRBV2	NA	TRBJ2-7	NA	TGTGCCAGTCGCGGCGGCCAGAGCTCCTACGAGCAGTACTTC	CASRGGQSSYEQYF
11	TRBV28	NA	TRBJ2-7	NA	TGTGCCAGCTTAAGCGGCTACGAGCAGTACTTC	CASLSGYEQYF
13	TRBV30	NA	TRBJ2-3	NA	TGTGCCTGGAGTGTCTTGCTGGTAGATACGCAGTATTTT	CAWSVLLVDTQYF
13	TRBV6-6	NA	TRBJ1-6	NA	TGTGCCAGCAGTTATTTGATTAATTCACCCCTCCACTTT	CASSYLINSPLHF
15	TRBV9	NA	TRBJ1-2	NA	TGTGCCAGCAGCGTAGCGTCAGGGGATTTTGGTGGCTACACCTTC	CASSVASGDFGGYTF
17	TRBV5-1	NA	TRBJ2-1	TRBD2	TGCGCCAGCAGCTCGATTTCTAGCGGGAGGTCCTACAATGAGCAGTTCTTC	CASSSISSGRSYNEQFF
14	TRBV14	NA	TRBJ2-1	NA	TGTGCCAGCAGCCTCGGAGGGGCTCGGAATGAGCAGTTCTTC	CASSLGGARNEQFF
18	TRBV7-9	NA	TRBJ1-4	NA	TGTGCCAGCAGCGCACCGGGCTCTACCCTTCTATTTGTTGAAAAACTGTTTTTT	CASSAPGSTLLFVEKLFF
14	TRBV29-1	once	TRBJ1-4	TRBD1	TGCAGCGTTGACACAGGGGGAGGTAATGAAAAACTGTTTTTT	CSVDTGGGNEKLFF
14	TRBV28	NA	TRBJ2-7	TRBD1	TGTGCCAGCAGCCCCGGGACAGGGCTGGACGAGCAGTACTTC	CASSPGTGLDEQYF
15	TRBV6-1	NA	TRBJ1-2	NA	TGTGCCAGCAGTGAAACGATTGGTACCAACTATGGCTACACCTTC	CASSETIGTNYGYTF
15	TRBV14	NA	TRBJ2-2	NA	TGTGCCAGCAGCCAAGGTGGTAGCGGCACCGGGGAGCTGTTTTTT	CASSQGGSGTGELFF
13	TRBV30	once	TRBJ1-2	TRBD1	TGTGCCTGCCACCAGGGGGGGGACTATGGCTACACCTTC	CACHQGGDYGYTF
12	TRBV4-2	NA	TRBJ2-7	NA	TGTGCCAGCAGCCAAGTTCGCTACGAGCAGTACTTC	CASSQVRYEQYF
14	TRBV5-1	once	TRBJ2-5	NA	TGCGCCAGCAGCGCAACAGGTCTGGGAGAGACCCAGTACTTC	CASSATGLGETQYF
14	TRBV18	NA	TRBJ1-5	NA	TGTGCCAGCTCACCGGACAACCCACAACAGCCCCAGCATTTT	CASSPDNPQQPQHF